This T cell receptor beta chain was sequenced for a study of blood T cell repertoires in COVID-19. Individuals drawn from around 24 US areas were roughly 18 to 95 years old. Using immunoSEQ multiplex PCR, the repertoire was profiled, and TCRdb retains in-frame clones only, with some absent. The top ten hold approximately 1.8% of the sample, which has around 500,000 clones, approximately 87% seen once. V shed 4 bases, J shed 2 bases, and the junction held 11 bases outside the gene matches. The CDR3 consists of 16 residues. From germline, CDR1 is MNHEY and CDR2 SMNVEV (reference sequence). V gene TRBV27 combines with J gene TRBJ2-7, with TRBD1 matching 7 bases. The specimen was PBMCs or T cells enriched from blood (not recorded which). The clonotype was recovered from a woman in her 40s who had recovered from COVID-19. The CDR3 nucleotides read TGTGCCAGCAGTTGGCTTGTGGGACAGATCCCCTACGAGCAGTACTTC. Its protein product is CASSWLVGQIPYEQYF.